What follows is one TCR beta chain and its context. Its antigen is currently not known. No base qualities exist here, and no much larger clone lies one base off it. The data stem from a study of cytomegalovirus exposure and HLA in healthy donors (dated by TCRdb to about 2017). Some background on the complete study: According to an earlier analysis of around 600 of the donors, 150 million to 200 million T cells yielded 90 million to 130 million unique TCR beta sequences and approximately 300 Gb of sequence data. Roughly 310 gigabases of sequencing data and approximately 85 million unique TCR sequences were included in an early release covering about 700 HLA-typed donors. Among the roughly 400 genotyped donors, around 81% belonged to the genetic ancestry cluster associated with self-reported Caucasian donors. The aim of the study was to test whether cataloging public T cell receptors could identify signatures of past pathogen exposure. The study used immunosequencing to profile the T cell repertoires of several hundred subjects and linked those repertoires to cytomegalovirus serostatus. In addition to the first cohort of around 670 subjects, a separate validation cohort of approximately 130 different subjects was used. To predict cytomegalovirus infection status, the study combined high-throughput TCR immunosequencing, statistical association of individual TCRs with disease status, and machine learning. In a later analysis, previously published TCR beta repertoires from 666 donors were re-analyzed and high-resolution HLA genotyping was added so that TCR occurrence patterns could be studied. The later analysis used no new phenotypic data to find candidate immune exposures, relying instead on TCR beta sequences and their occurrence across donors. An earlier analysis of 450 to 750 of the donors used high-throughput TCR beta sequencing to judge whether each TCR beta V gene segment behaved as functional or pseudogenic. Donor age, sex, ethnicity and CMV serostatus were compiled alongside the repertoire data. In a later genetic analysis, genome-wide SNP genotypes for about 65% of the roughly 670 donors were used, and that subset was treated as a discovery cohort. Every repertoire in the discovery cohort had been generated on one and the same sequencing platform. HLA typing covered class I and class II loci at four-digit resolution. The number of typed donors differed by locus: 629-630 for A, B, C, DRB1 and DQB1; 522 for DQA1; over 600 for DPA1; and around 450 for DPB1. About five DR-DQ haplotypes were treated as single units for association and clustering because of strong linkage in the cohort. Across roughly 420 genotyped donors of the cohort, an average of roughly 250,000 unique TCR beta nucleotide sequences per donor were sequenced, and about a sixth of those sequences were non-productive.

Study-wide conclusions, independent of this receptor: While some public TCRs were present in many individuals, most TCR sequences turned up only very rarely across donors. An earlier analysis of approximately 600 of the donors showed that most TCR beta V segments appeared in productive rearrangements either about 87% or about 30% of the time, which broadly matched IMGT annotations. Several of the top co-occurrence clusters appeared to be linked to parvovirus B19, influenza, CMV and Epstein-Barr virus, according to a later analysis. In a later analysis, 16,951 TCR beta sequences were associated with specific HLA alleles at a false discovery rate of 0.05. In both the original and validation cohorts, the classifier was reported to diagnose cytomegalovirus status with high specificity and sensitivity. The earlier analysis of fewer than 750 of the donors excluded approximately 15 rarely observed V segments, including chromosome 9 orphons, because counts were too low. The authors suggested that the approach could potentially be generalized to other disease states and immunological phenotypes. In a later analysis, the rate of TCR association differed among HLA loci, with DRB1 alleles having the most associated TCRs and HLA-C alleles having the fewest. For the cohort, immune exposure information was limited to CMV serostatus. Correlated functional status among segregating V segments might be attributable to linkage disequilibrium, but an unknown experimental factor could not be ruled out. Only TCR beta chains were sequenced in this cohort, and the absence of alpha or paired-chain data limited detectable features. Most CMV-associated TCR beta chains appeared to be HLA-restricted in a later analysis, and the HLA associations seemed to be driven largely by CMV exposure. The study listed approximately 150 TCR beta chains as associated with cytomegalovirus. The sequencing pipeline was judged likely to have produced a cluster of highly shared sequence variants as a technical artifact. A later genetic analysis reported fewer N-insertions in productive TCRs among donors in an Asian-associated ancestry cluster than the roughly 700-donor mean. HLA typing was unavailable for some donors at each locus, so association tests used only the typed subset. A further reported finding was that TCR beta sequences accurately predicted the HLA-A and HLA-B alleles for most subjects in the first cohort. In vitro tests confirmed that a few of the cytomegalovirus-associated TCR beta chains recognize cytomegalovirus antigens. In a later analysis, HLA-associated TCR beta chains showed more clonal expansion and lower generation probabilities than non-associated chains that were equally common. Strong co-occurrence of HLA alleles, especially DR and DQ, made assigning TCR associations to individual alleles difficult. Some IMGT-functional V segments, including TRBV6-2 and TRBV6-3, could not be told apart with the 87-base-pair reads, so those segments were excluded. The presence/absence analyses assumed that sequencing depth was roughly uniform across donors, and that assumption may not be true. An association between a missense DCLRE1C variant and V-gene and J-gene trimming of TCR beta chains was found in a later genetic analysis and replicated in an independent cohort.

The cohort was made up of about 610 healthy bone marrow donors. Cohort members were all nominally healthy when sampled, although unrecorded immune exposures were likely present. The donor tested CMV seronegative and was one of the 352 seronegative cohort members. Each donor provided a peripheral blood sample, and peripheral blood mononuclear cells were used for TCR beta sequencing. The Qiagen DNeasy Blood Extraction Kit was used to extract genomic DNA from the blood cell samples. The CDR3 measures 13 amino acids from cysteine to phenylalanine. The entry retains the CDR3 DNA only, 39 bases that are in frame from base 1. Based on the germline V gene, the CDR1 and CDR2 sequences are SGHVS and FQNEAQ. V and J lose 3 bases and 5 bases, and a span of 7 bases separates them. The library was made by the immunoSEQ multiplex PCR assay. The multiplex PCR relied on a mix of 60 forward primers for TCR Vbeta segments and 13 reverse primers for TCR Jbeta segments. The CDR3 region of rearranged TCR beta genes was amplified from genomic DNA with a multiplex PCR assay. Amplified TCR beta libraries were sequenced as 87-base-pair reads on the Illumina HiSeq System. As for the original processing: A later analysis tallied 80 million to 95 million unique TCR beta chains across the 666 repertoires, and approximately 9.9 million of those chains were shared by two or more donors. To remove PCR and sequencing errors, raw reads were error-corrected and collapsed into unique sequences using a nearest-neighbor algorithm that merged closely related sequences. Alignment of CDR3 sequences to IMGT reference sequences was used to assign V, D and J gene segments. For a sequence to be retained, a match of at least six nucleotides was required to both a V gene segment and a J gene segment. Rearrangements were called productive when the CDR3 lacked stop codons and stayed in frame with V and J; all others were non-productive. CDR3 was defined according to IMGT convention as the region running from the second conserved V-encoded cysteine to the conserved J-encoded phenylalanine. In an earlier analysis of 587 of the donors, sequences lacking an unambiguous match to a single V gene segment were excluded. An earlier analysis of a few hundred of the donors classified V segments as functional when productive rearrangements were above 56.7% and as segregating when the standard deviation between donors was above 5%. A statistical classification framework was built to diagnose cytomegalovirus status from the catalog of TCR beta chain sequences. A later analysis assigned V and J genes by comparing TCR nucleotide sequences with IMGT/GENE-DB human TR gene sequences. In a later analysis, CDR3 sequences and most-parsimonious VDJ recombination scenarios were assigned using the TCRdist pipeline. In a later analysis, every TCR beta chain was defined by the combination of its CDR3 amino acid sequence and its V-gene family, and reads without a unique V-gene family were dropped. In a later analysis, a few hundred highly shared, low-generation-probability nucleotide sequences were removed to address suspected cross-contamination and a sequencing artifact. A later analysis calculated a clonal expansion index for each public chain from normalized within-repertoire ranks of inferred template counts. A later analysis computed generation probabilities with a VDJ recombination model fitted to out-of-frame rearrangements, and checked the results against IGoR. In a later analysis, hypergeometric tests were used to score TCR-TCR, TCR-HLA and TCR-CMV co-occurrence, with a repertoire-size bias correction applied to TCR pairs. False discovery rates were estimated in a later analysis by permuting HLA or CMV assignments 20 times. In a later analysis, co-occurring TCRs were grouped using DBSCAN, and TCRdist sequence similarity was added for clustering within HLA-allele-positive subsets. Repertoires with fewer than 30,000 or more than 120,000 public chains, plus five repertoires with anomalous nucleotide sharing, were excluded from co-occurrence clustering. TCRdb carries this immuneACCESS record with in-frame sequences only. Its versions omit some clonotypes, under half of them owing to an unresolved V gene in the studies checked, with the rest unexplained. Clone size and the V and J calls come from that table; the DNA yielded D and trimming. In this sample the table shows about 200,000 clones, roughly 80% of which occur a single time. The ten biggest clones cover 2.9% of the sample.

The rearranged segments are TRBV7-8 and TRBJ1-4, with the D gene not confidently named. The source is a man aged 25 to 40 in good health and CMV-seronegative. The material sequenced was PBMCs. The DNA sequence is TGTGCCAGCAGCTTTGGCCTGAATGAAAAACTGTTTTTT. This sequence encodes CASSFGLNEKLFF. The full variable domain, with segments outside the CDR3 supplied by the reference TRBV7-8 and TRBJ1-4 proteins, appears as GAGVSQSPRYKVAKRGQDVALRCDPISGHVSLFWYQQALGQGPEFLTYFQNEAQLDKSGLPSDRFFAERPEGSVSTLKIQRTQQEDSAVYLCASSFGLNEKLFFGSGTQLSVL.